This T cell receptor beta chain was captured in a study of T cells in Graves' hyperthyroidism and ophthalmopathy. Study-level findings and limits: Blood held most thyroid clonotypes expanded above 0.001 frequency. Ophthalmopathy was distinguished from stable hyperthyroidism by 13 V-J signatures.

Of note for this clonotype: As yet, its antigen is unknown.

Amplification of TCR beta CDR3 regions used RNA as the template. The primer set for the first-round RT-PCR of the TCR CDR3 was HTBI. TCRdb re-called the multiplex PCR reads through MiXCR, storing one row per CDR3 protein. The sample contains under 350,000 distinct CDR3 sequences, 25% of which appear only once. Patients were excluded for uncontrolled infection, other autoimmune disease, pregnancy or lactation. The material sequenced was blood. This TCR derives from a man in his forties or fifties with Graves' hyperthyroidism that later progressed to Graves' ophthalmopathy.

CDR3 nucleotide sequence: TGTGCCAGCAGAGGAGACAACCAAGAGACCCAGTACTTC. Translating it yields CASRGDNQETQYF. The V and J genes are TRBV12-3 or TRBV12-4 and TRBJ2-5, with no clear D. V shed 6 bases and J shed 0 bases, with 8 bases lying between them. The CDR3 has 13 amino acids.